A selection of T cell receptor beta chains follows, all from one sample in a study of CD8+CD57+ T cells in acquired aplastic anemia. TCRdb reprocessed the reads with MiXCR, giving one entry per CDR3 protein. The sample shows under 200,000 distinct CDR3 sequences, less than 50% of them seen only once. Sequencing was performed on sorted CD4+, CD8+, or CD8+CD57+ T cells (not recorded which) from PBMCs. All receptors come from a human donor with aplastic anemia. The CDR3 runs from the conserved cysteine through the conserved F or W. The order of the fields is clone size, V gene, J gene, CDR3 length, D gene, CDR3 protein, CDR3 DNA. A D gene is named only where the DNA matches it firmly. Part of the rows lack a size; the others show once, few, many or a class for expanded clones.

>once|TRBV15|TRBJ1-6|17|TRBD1
CATNGQGAEGQGSPLHF
TGTGCCACAAACGGACAGGGGGCGGAGGGACAAGGTTCACCCCTCCACTTT
>once|TRBV10-3|TRBJ2-7|14|.
CAISERRQDYEQYF
TGTGCCATCAGTGAGCGGAGGCAGGACTACGAGCAGTACTTC
>.|TRBV7-9|TRBJ2-7|15|TRBD2
CASSPTSEYSYEQYF
TGTGCCAGCAGCCCCACTAGCGAATATTCCTACGAGCAGTACTTC
>.|TRBV25-1|TRBJ1-2|14|.
CASSGPEVGYGYTF
TGTGCCAGCAGTGGTCCAGAGGTTGGCTATGGCTACACCTTC
>many|TRBV16|TRBJ1-4|15|.
CASSPKSGVNEKLFF
TGTGCCAGCAGCCCGAAATCGGGCGTAAATGAAAAACTGTTTTTT
>many|TRBV5-5|TRBJ1-1|13|.
CASSPDTGIEAFF
TGTGCCAGCAGCCCGGACACGGGAATTGAAGCTTTCTTT
>.|TRBV28|TRBJ2-5|14|.
CASSLRGPKETQYF
TGTGCCAGCAGTTTGCGGGGACCAAAAGAGACCCAGTACTTC
>.|TRBV19|TRBJ2-1|16|.
CASSALGSGSYNEQFF
TGTGCCAGTAGTGCCCTGGGGAGCGGGTCTTACAATGAGCAGTTCTTC
>once|TRBV13|TRBJ2-1|17|TRBD2
CASSLRLAVSSYNEQFF
TGTGCCAGCAGCCTTCGACTAGCGGTTAGCTCCTACAATGAGCAGTTCTTC
>.|TRBV29-1|TRBJ2-7|14|.
CSVYRDLDSYEQYF
TGCAGCGTCTACCGGGACCTTGATTCCTACGAGCAGTACTTC
>.|TRBV19|TRBJ1-2|15|TRBD1
CASSSGQGAYYGYTF
TGTGCCAGTAGTAGCGGACAGGGGGCTTACTATGGCTACACCTTC
>few|TRBV6-1|TRBJ2-7|16|TRBD2
CASSEVSTSPIYEQYF
TGTGCCAGCAGTGAAGTTTCGACTAGCCCAATCTACGAGCAGTACTTC
>once|TRBV15|TRBJ2-1|13|.
CATSQGDLNEQFF
TGTGCCACCAGCCAAGGGGACTTAAATGAGCAGTTCTTC
>.|TRBV25-1|TRBJ2-7|16|TRBD2
CASSKRTSGSYNEQYF
TGTGCCAGCAGTAAGCGGACTAGCGGGAGTTACAACGAGCAGTACTTC
>many|TRBV9|TRBJ1-3|15|.
CASSTGGSSGNTIYF
TGTGCCAGCAGCACCGGAGGTAGCTCTGGAAACACCATATATTTT
>many|TRBV19|TRBJ2-7|15|TRBD2
CASSSRTSAYYEQYF
TGTGCCAGTAGTAGTCGGACTAGCGCGTACTACGAGCAGTACTTC
>many|TRBV6-1|TRBJ1-6|15|.
CASGSWEGGNSPLHF
TGTGCCAGCGGTAGTTGGGAGGGAGGTAATTCACCCCTCCACTTT
>many|TRBV10-3|TRBJ2-1|14|TRBD2
CATSGTTSYNEQFF
TGTGCCACCTCCGGGACTACCTCCTACAATGAGCAGTTCTTC
>.|TRBV20-1|TRBJ1-2|13|TRBD1
CSAPRDRGYGYTF
TGCAGTGCCCCAAGGGACAGGGGATACGGCTACACCTTC
>few|TRBV15|TRBJ2-1|15|.
CATSHPQGGHNEQFF
TGTGCCACCAGCCATCCGCAGGGGGGGCACAATGAGCAGTTCTTC
>.|TRBV20-1|TRBJ2-7|14|TRBD2
CSARFARGADEQYF
TGCAGTGCTAGATTCGCGCGGGGGGCTGATGAGCAGTACTTC
>many|TRBV14|TRBJ2-1|15|.
CASSQDRAGHNEQFF
TGTGCCAGCAGCCAAGATCGGGCTGGGCACAATGAGCAGTTCTTC
>.|TRBV7-8|TRBJ2-3|14|.
CASSLVGGADTQYF
TGTGCCAGCAGCTTAGTTGGCGGGGCAGATACGCAGTATTTT
>.|TRBV29-1|TRBJ1-2|15|TRBD1
CSVEGERDRLYGYTF
TGCAGCGTTGAAGGGGAGAGGGACAGGCTCTATGGCTACACCTTC
>many|TRBV5-5|TRBJ1-1|14|.
CASSWSMVSTEAFF
TGTGCCAGCAGCTGGAGTATGGTCAGCACTGAAGCTTTCTTT
>.|TRBV6-5|TRBJ2-1|15|TRBD2
CASSYSGRPYNEQFF
TGTGCCAGCAGCTATAGCGGGAGGCCTTACAATGAGCAGTTCTTC
>few|TRBV11-3|TRBJ2-1|14|.
CASRAQSSYNEQFF
TGTGCCAGCAGGGCCCAAAGCTCCTACAATGAGCAGTTCTTC
>few|TRBV29-1|TRBJ1-2|12|TRBD1
CSDSTGDSGYTF
TGCAGCGATAGCACAGGGGACAGTGGCTACACCTTC
>many|TRBV27|TRBJ1-6|13|.
CASSWDPASPLHF
TGTGCCAGCAGCTGGGACCCGGCTTCACCCCTCCACTTT
>few|TRBV19|TRBJ2-2|15|TRBD1
CASRRRQGDTGELFF
TGTGCCAGTAGGCGGCGACAGGGCGATACCGGGGAGCTGTTTTTT